This T cell receptor beta chain derives from a study of CD8 T cells in Susac syndrome. In blood CD8+ and CD4+ T cells, TCR beta underwent sequencing. The multiple sclerosis controls consisted of treatment-naive patients with relapsing-remitting disease, either stable or active. FACS enriched CD8+ TEMRA cells, while bulk CD8+ and CD4+ were negatively isolated. RNA, at 0.5 to 1 ug, was reverse transcribed with random hexamers. Amplification of TCR beta CDR3 across 54 Vbeta and 13 Jbeta was performed with immunoSEQ multiplex PCR. In TCRdb, the immunoSEQ multiplex PCR reads were re-called with MiXCR into one record per CDR3 protein. The sample shows approximately 150,000 distinct CDR3 sequences, approximately 95% of them seen only once. This CDR3 contains 12 residues. From germline, CDR1 is SNHLY and CDR2 FYNNEI. V lost 0 bases, J lost 4 bases, and 3 bases lay in between.

This receptor was identified in a human donor with multiple sclerosis. The chain recombines TRBV2 with TRBJ1-2; D ambiguous. Sequencing was performed on CD4+ T cells from PBMCs. DNA of the CDR3: TGTGCCAGCAGTGAAGCGCGCTATGGCTACACCTTC. It encodes CASSEARYGYTF. The complete variable domain, with remaining parts taken from reference TRBV2 and TRBJ1-2, reads EPEVTQTPSHQVTQMGQEVILRCVPISNHLYFYWYRQILGQKVEFLVSFYNNEISEKSEIFDDQFSVERPDGSNFTLKIRSTKLEDSAMYFCASSEARYGYTFGSGTRLTVV.